Below are 30 T cell receptor beta chains sequenced from a single sample in a study of graft-versus-host responses after intestinal transplantation (dated by TCRdb to about 2021). To isolate intraepithelial and lamina propria lymphocytes from graft specimens, dithiothreitol, EDTA incubations and collagenase D digestion were used. Library generation was performed with the immunoSEQ multiplex PCR assay. TCRdb retrieved this table from immuneACCESS and kept in-frame rearrangements only. Not all clones are present; in checked studies, unresolved V genes account for under half, and no reason is known for the remainder. Counted in this sample were some 29,000 clones; about four fifths of them appeared once. The ten largest account for approximately 3% of the sample. The source material was ileum tissue, sampled 98 days after intestinal transplantation. Source of these receptors: a human patient who received an intestinal transplant, so some T cells may come from the graft donor.

The rearrangement links TRBV28 to TRBJ2-7, with 7 bases matching TRBD1. The length of the CDR3 is 18 residues. The ends lost 4 bases at V and 0 bases at J; junction bases unmatched: 15. Germline CDR1 is MDHEN and CDR2 is SYDVKM. CDR3 in amino acids: CASSSTKQGLFGSYEQYF. CDR3 bases: TGTGCCAGCAGTTCAACAAAACAGGGGTTATTTGGCTCCTACGAGCAGTACTTC.

Here the CDR3 DNA reads TGTGCCAGCAGTCACGGGACAACATATGGCTACACCTTC. Encoded protein: CASSHGTTYGYTF. The V gene is TRBV6-1, the J gene TRBJ1-2; D may be TRBD1 (6 bases). Trimming took 5 bases from V and 5 from J, leaving 12 bases between them. Germline-derived CDR1 and CDR2 are MNHNS and SASEGT. The CDR3 extends over 13 amino acids.

The CDR3 spells CASSVGDGNIQYF. CDR3 DNA: TGTGCCAGCAGCGTCGGGGACGGTAACATTCAGTACTTC. The chain couples TRBV9 to TRBJ2-4; TRBD1 or TRBD2 may be the D gene (5 bases each). Germline assignment: CDR1 SGDLS and CDR2 YYNGEE. The CDR3 consists of 13 residues. Deletions cut 2 bases from V and 7 bases from J, with 10 bases between.

As DNA, the CDR3 is TGTGCCAGCAGTGTGTTCGAGACAGGAGTTAGCAATCAGCCCCAGCATTTT. Its protein product is CASSVFETGVSNQPQHF. The J gene is TRBJ1-5, the V gene TRBV2; D perhaps matches TRBD1 (6 bases). CDR3 length equals 17 residues. CDR1 is SNHLY and CDR2 is FYNNEI in the germline V gene. The V end was cut by 4 bases, the J end by 0 bases, with 16 bases between. The variable domain in full, with the rest retrieved from reference TRBV2 and TRBJ1-5, is EPEVTQTPSHQVTQMGQEVILRCVPISNHLYFYWYRQILGQKVEFLVSFYNNEISEKSEIFDDQFSVERPDGSNFTLKIRSTKLEDSAMYFCASSVFETGVSNQPQHFGDGTRLSIL.

The V call is TRBV11-2, the J call TRBJ2-3; 7 bases are shared with TRBD2. V was clipped by 6 bases and J by 2 bases; unmatched bases: 14. Germline CDR1 reads SGHAT; CDR2 reads FQNNGV. The CDR3 totals 17 residues. CDR3 sequence (DNA): TGTGCCAGCAGTTATACCTCTTACGGGGGGTTCACAGATACGCAGTATTTT. Translated, it gives CASSYTSYGGFTDTQYF.

The chain carries TRBV30 and TRBJ1-2; D is unresolved. Trimming pared 0 bases from V and 3 bases from J, leaving 29 bases between. The CDR3 totals 20 residues. CDR1 and CDR2 from the germline V gene are GTSNPN and SVGIG (reference sequence). The CDR3 DNA is TGTGCCTGGAGTGTGGGTAGAAGGGTGAAGGGCCACACATCCTACTATGGCTACACCTTC. It is translated as CAWSVGRRVKGHTSYYGYTF.

The rearrangement uses TRBV25-1 and TRBJ1-4; a possible D gene is TRBD1 (5 bases). The CDR3 is 15 residues long. The V and J ends lost 1 base and 8 bases respectively, with 14 bases between them. Germline values: CDR1 MGHDK, CDR2 SYGVNS. The CDR3 is CASSEWSQGEEKLFF. DNA of the CDR3: TGTGCCAGCAGTGAATGGAGCCAGGGCGAGGAAAAACTGTTTTTT.

This sequence joins TRBV5-6 and TRBJ2-7; D remains unclear. Deletions cut 0 bases from V and 0 bases from J, with 1 base between. From germline, CDR1 is SGHDT and CDR2 YYEEEE. CDR3 size: 12 residues. Written as DNA, the CDR3 is TGTGCCAGCAGCTTGGCCTCCTACGAGCAGTACTTC. Translating it yields CASSLASYEQYF.

This clone was detected once. The chain carries TRBV28 and TRBJ2-3; a weak D match, TRBD2 (6 bases). The CDR3 extends over 14 amino acids. Trimming left V 7 bases short and J 1 base short, with 12 bases between. CDR1 is MDHEN, CDR2 SYDVKM, per germline. CDR3 nucleotides: TGTGCCAGCAACGAGTCGGGGGGCACAGATACGCAGTATTTT. Amino acids: CASNESGGTDTQYF. Full variable domain (rest looked up from reference TRBV28 and TRBJ2-3): DVKVTQSSRYLVKRTGEKVFLECVQDMDHENMFWYRQDPGLGLRLIYFSYDVKMKEKGDIPEGYSVSREKKERFSLILESASTNQTSMYLCASNESGGTDTQYFGPGTRLTVL.

V is TRBV5-6 and J is TRBJ2-3; D possibly matches TRBD1 or TRBD2 (6 bases each). Germline assignment: CDR1 SGHDT and CDR2 YYEEEE. V dropped 2 bases and J dropped 1 base, with 14 bases sitting between them. CDR3 size: 16 residues. The CDR3 reads CASSLGGRLRTDTQYF. The CDR3 DNA follows: TGTGCCAGCAGCTTAGGGGGGCGACTTCGCACAGATACGCAGTATTTT.

J is TRBJ2-3 and V is TRBV4-1; the match to TRBD2 covers 10 bases. Germline-derived CDR1 and CDR2 are MGHRA and YSYEKL. This CDR3 contains 15 residues. Trimming removed 4 bases from V and 6 bases from J; junction bases left unmatched: 7. The CDR3 DNA follows: TGCGCCAGCAGCCCCGCTAGCGGGGGTTGGGATACGCAGTATTTT. This encodes CASSPASGGWDTQYF.

The chain has TRBV6-1 and TRBJ2-7, with 13 bases that match TRBD2. This CDR3 region has 15 residues. Per germline, CDR1 MNHNS and CDR2 SASEGT. Trimming took 4 bases from V and 9 from J; bases not matched to a gene: 9. CDR3 loop: CASSASGTSGAVQYF. The CDR3 DNA reads as TGTGCCAGCAGTGCATCCGGGACTAGCGGGGCGGTGCAGTACTTC.

The genes are TRBV6-1 and TRBJ1-5; D remains ambiguous. Looked up from germline, CDR1 is MNHNS and CDR2 is SASEGT. The CDR3 consists of 14 residues. V was cut by 7 bases and J by 0 bases, with 10 bases left in between. DNA of the CDR3: TGTGCCAGCACCTTGCTAGCTAGCAATCAGCCCCAGCATTTT. It yields the protein CASTLLASNQPQHF.

V gene TRBV28 combines with J gene TRBJ1-6; tentatively, D is TRBD1 (6 bases). Trimming pared 5 bases from V and 6 bases from J, leaving 14 bases between. The CDR3 spans 15 residues. The germline V gene has CDR1 MDHEN and CDR2 SYDVKM. The CDR3 region is CASSAGTLLNSPLHF. Here the CDR3 DNA reads TGTGCCAGCAGTGCCGGGACACTTCTTAATTCACCCCTCCACTTT.

The J gene is TRBJ1-5, the V gene TRBV7-2, with unresolved D. Trimming took off 0 bases at V and 0 bases at J, with 12 bases between the two ends. There are 17 residues in the CDR3. Germline-derived CDR1 and CDR2 are SGHTA and FQGNSA. The CDR3 here is CASSLASVPYSNQPQHF. CDR3 nucleotide sequence: TGTGCCAGCAGCTTAGCGAGCGTACCATATAGCAATCAGCCCCAGCATTTT.

The DNA for the CDR3 is TGTGCCAGCAGTATAGGGGGTGGGGCCAACGTCCTGACTTTC. It yields the protein CASSIGGGANVLTF. The J gene is TRBJ2-6, the V gene TRBV6-6, with D perhaps matching TRBD1 (6 bases). CDR1 is MNHNY and CDR2 is SVGAGI in the germline V gene (reference sequence). V was cut by 5 bases and J by 3 bases, with 8 bases left in between. This CDR3 contains 14 residues.

Here the CDR3 reads CASSLERDPDTQYF. DNA for the CDR3: TGTGCCAGCAGCTTAGAGAGGGACCCAGATACGCAGTATTTT. V and J are TRBV7-6 and TRBJ2-3; D assignment may be TRBD1 or TRBD2 (5 bases each). Between the trimmed V and J ends, which lost 1 base and 4 bases, there was a span of 9 bases. This CDR3 contains 14 residues. Germline CDR1 SGHVS, CDR2 FNYEAQ.

This clone turned up a few times. The chain joins TRBV29-1 to TRBJ1-2; the match to TRBD1 covers 7 bases. The V segment lost 6 bases and the J segment 5 bases; nucleotides outside the gene matches: 3. The CDR3 has 11 residues. CDR1 and CDR2 (germline): SQVTM, ANQGSEA. The CDR3 region is CSVVTGYGYTF. In nucleotides, the CDR3 is TGCAGCGTAGTGACAGGGTATGGCTACACCTTC.

This chain uses TRBV9 with TRBJ2-5; TRBD2 matches 15 bases. V shed 0 bases and J 2 bases; nucleotides not matched to a gene: 8. This CDR3 has 19 residues. The germline CDR1 and CDR2 sequences are SGDLS and YYNGEE. As DNA, the CDR3 is TGTGCCAGCAGCGTAGTTGGTCGGACTAGCGGGGGGGATCAAGAGACCCAGTACTTC. This translates into CASSVVGRTSGGDQETQYF.

V and J are TRBV28 and TRBJ1-1; D unresolved. The CDR3 spans 11 residues. V was shortened by 3 bases and J by 11 bases, with 10 bases between the two germline ends. The germline gives CDR1 MDHEN, CDR2 SYDVKM. The CDR3 DNA sequence: TGTGCCAGCAGTTTTAAGGGTCCGGCTTTCTTT. This gives the protein CASSFKGPAFF. The full variable domain, in which reference TRBV28 and TRBJ1-1 provide the parts outside the CDR3, is DVKVTQSSRYLVKRTGEKVFLECVQDMDHENMFWYRQDPGLGLRLIYFSYDVKMKEKGDIPEGYSVSREKKERFSLILESASTNQTSMYLCASSFKGPAFFGQGTRLTVV.

The chain links TRBV9 to TRBJ2-7; possibly TRBD2 for D (6 bases). With 3 bases removed from V and 5 bases from J, the gap between germline ends came to 12 bases. The CDR3 has 13 residues. From germline, CDR1 is SGDLS and CDR2 YYNGEE. The CDR3 DNA follows: TGTGCCAGCAGCGACGGGCTAGCGAACGAGCAGTACTTC. It codes for CASSDGLANEQYF.

The chain carries TRBV4-1 and TRBJ2-3; D uncertain. The CDR3 sequence is 13 residues long. Trimming removed 1 base at V and 3 bases at J, with 5 bases between. Germline values: CDR1 MGHRA, CDR2 YSYEKL. The CDR3: CASSQVGTDTQYF. The DNA of the CDR3 is TGCGCCAGCAGCCAAGTGGGTACAGATACGCAGTATTTT.

This clone was seen just once. The CDR3 nucleotides read TGTGCCAGCAGCGTAGCGGGACAGGGATATACTGAAGCTTTCTTT. It specifies CASSVAGQGYTEAFF. The rearrangement uses TRBV9 and TRBJ1-1; 9 bases align to TRBD1. Losses at the gene ends were 0 bases for V and 5 bases for J; bases not matched to a gene: 5. Germline V CDR1 and CDR2: SGDLS, YYNGEE. This CDR3 has 15 amino acids. Combining the CDR3 with reference TRBV9 and TRBJ1-1 gives the whole variable domain DSGVTQTPKHLITATGQRVTLRCSPRSGDLSVYWYQQSLDQGLQFLIQYYNGEERAKGNILERFSAQQFPDLHSELNLSSLELGDSALYFCASSVAGQGYTEAFFGQGTRLTVV.

The chain recombines TRBV10-3 with TRBJ2-5; D ambiguous. This CDR3 is 12 amino acids long. V was clipped by 5 bases and J by 1 base, with 5 bases between them. Germline CDR1 is ENHRY and CDR2 is SYGVKD. CDR3 sequence (DNA): TGTGCCATCAGTAATTCCCAAGAGACCCAGTACTTC. This encodes CAISNSQETQYF.

The chain carries TRBV19 and TRBJ2-7; the match to TRBD1 covers 7 bases. The ends lost 5 bases at V and 2 bases at J; junction bases unmatched: 3. The CDR3 contains 13 residues. Per the germline V gene, CDR1 is LNHDA and CDR2 is SQIVND (reference sequence). CDR3 amino acids: CASSPGTAYEQYF. CDR3 sequence (DNA): TGTGCCAGTAGTCCCGGGACAGCCTACGAGCAGTACTTC.

Of note for this clone: The identical CDR3 is also encoded by other nucleotide sequences in the sample. The chain combines TRBV9 with TRBJ2-3; no definite D call. From germline, CDR1 is SGDLS and CDR2 YYNGEE. V gave up 0 bases and J gave up 3 bases, with 8 bases separating them. The CDR3 spans 14 residues. The CDR3 sequence is CASSVGTGTDTQYF. The CDR3 region has the DNA TGTGCCAGCAGCGTAGGTACTGGTACAGATACGCAGTATTTT.

V and J are TRBV4-1 and TRBJ1-5; no clear D. V was shortened by 4 bases and J by 7 bases, with 17 bases between the two germline ends. This CDR3 has 15 amino acids. CDR1 is MGHRA and CDR2 is YSYEKL in the germline V gene. The CDR3 DNA is TGCGCCAGCAGCCCTCTGGGGTCCCCGGACCAGCCCCAGCATTTT. It codes for CASSPLGSPDQPQHF.

This chain uses TRBV6-1 with TRBJ2-2; D not resolved. Germline assignment: CDR1 MNHNS and CDR2 SASEGT. V lost 5 bases, J lost 7 bases, and 5 bases lay in between. The CDR3 is 11 amino acids. CDR3 sequence (DNA): TGTGCCAGCAGTAGCTACGGGGAGCTGTTTTTT. Its protein is CASSSYGELFF.

The genes are TRBV6-6 and TRBJ1-4; no clear D gene. This CDR3 region has 12 residues. Germline loops: CDR1 MNHNY, CDR2 SVGAGI (reference sequence). The ends were cut back, 8 bases at V and 2 bases at J, with 6 bases in the middle. The CDR3 reads CASGLTNEKLFF. In DNA form, the CDR3 reads TGTGCCAGCGGGCTTACTAATGAAAAACTGTTTTTT.

The CDR3 protein is CASSDTGSNTEAFF. In nucleotides, the CDR3 is TGTGCCAGCAGTGATACAGGGTCGAACACTGAAGCTTTCTTT. The chain uses TRBV6-4 and TRBJ1-1; a weak D match, TRBD1 (6 bases). The CDR3 sequence is 14 residues long. V was clipped by 3 bases and J by 1 base, with 9 bases between them. From germline, CDR1 is MRHNA and CDR2 SNTAGT.